A selection of T cell receptor beta chains follows, all from one sample in a study of blood T cell repertoires in COVID-19. Method: immunoSEQ multiplex PCR; TCRdb's copy keeps in-frame clones and lacks some. The top ten hold approximately 4.2% of the sample, which has 200,000 to 250,000 clones, about 86% seen once. Material for sequencing was PBMCs or T cells enriched from blood (not recorded which). These receptors were obtained from a woman aged 40 to 50 with acute COVID-19. Both conserved end residues are part of each CDR3. A D gene is named only where the DNA matches it firmly. A clone size is listed for some rows: how often the clone was seen (once, few, many), or a class if it is expanded.

size | J | D | V | DNA | CDR3
NA | TRBJ1-5 | NA | TRBV3-1/TRBV3-2 | TGTGCCAGCAGCCAAGCAGGGAATCAGCCCCAGCATTTT | CASSQAGNQPQHF
NA | TRBJ2-7 | TRBD2 | TRBV12-5 | TGTGCTAGTGGTTTGGTTCTAGCGGGAGTGGGGGGGAAAGTGGAGCAGTACTTC | CASGLVLAGVGGKVEQYF
NA | TRBJ2-7 | TRBD2 | TRBV7-8 | TGTGCCAGCAGCTTTTTAGCGGGAGGCGGATACGAGCAGTACTTC | CASSFLAGGGYEQYF
NA | TRBJ1-1 | NA | TRBV6-2/TRBV6-3 | TGTGCCAGCAGTTACCTTTCGGGGAATGAAGCTTTCTTT | CASSYLSGNEAFF
NA | TRBJ2-2 | TRBD2 | TRBV7-6 | TGTGCCAGCGGCGGGAGGCCGCCCACCGGGGAGCTGTTTTTT | CASGGRPPTGELFF
few | TRBJ1-6 | NA | TRBV27 | TGTGCCAGCTCATGGGGCACGAGGAATAATTCACCCCTCCACTTT | CASSWGTRNNSPLHF
NA | TRBJ2-5 | TRBD2 | TRBV5-1 | TGCGCCAGCAGCTTGGGCGGGAGCCGAGGGGAGACCCAGTACTTC | CASSLGGSRGETQYF
NA | TRBJ1-5 | NA | TRBV1 | TGCACCAGCAGTCCCTCGGGACAGAGCAATCAGCCCCAGCATTTT | CTSSPSGQSNQPQHF
NA | TRBJ2-2 | TRBD1 | TRBV6-4 | TGTGCCAGCAGTTACAGGGGGCCAAACACCGGGGAGCTGTTTTTT | CASSYRGPNTGELFF
NA | TRBJ2-7 | NA | TRBV12-5 | TGTGCTAGTGGTTTGGTATTCGTCGGGAGCTACGAGCAGTACTTC | CASGLVFVGSYEQYF
NA | TRBJ1-3 | NA | TRBV13 | TGTGCCAGCAGCGCCTGGAACAGGGTGATCGGAAACACCATATATTTT | CASSAWNRVIGNTIYF
once | TRBJ2-3 | NA | TRBV18 | TGTGCCAGCCCCGAGCTGGGCACAGATACGCAGTATTTT | CASPELGTDTQYF
once | TRBJ1-2 | TRBD1 | TRBV28 | TGTGCCAGCAGTTTGGGACAGAACTATGGCTACACCTTC | CASSLGQNYGYTF
few | TRBJ2-1 | TRBD2 | TRBV14 | TGTGCCAGCAGCCAGCTAGCGGGGGCTTACAATGAGCAGTTCTTC | CASSQLAGAYNEQFF
NA | TRBJ2-5 | NA | TRBV19 | TGTGCCAGTAGTAGGGCGTACCAAGAGACCCAGTACTTC | CASSRAYQETQYF
NA | TRBJ2-5 | NA | TRBV25-1 | TGTGCCAGCAGTGTGACTAGTGCGGAGACCCAGTACTTC | CASSVTSAETQYF
NA | TRBJ1-3 | NA | TRBV28 | TGTGCCAGCACCCCCGGTGGTTCTGGAAACACCATATATTTT | CASTPGGSGNTIYF
NA | TRBJ2-7 | NA | TRBV19 | TGTGCCAGTAGTATAGAGGCAGTTTTTCCCTACGAGCAGTACTTC | CASSIEAVFPYEQYF
NA | TRBJ1-1 | NA | TRBV11-2 | TGTGCCAGCAGCGTCAAACTCACTGAAGCTTTCTTT | CASSVKLTEAFF
once | TRBJ1-1 | NA | TRBV3-1/TRBV3-2 | TGTGCCAGCAGCCGGGGGCCCCAAGGAGGCGCTGAAGCTTTCTTT | CASSRGPQGGAEAFF
NA | TRBJ2-3 | NA | TRBV6-4 | TGTGCCAGCAGTGACTCAGGGGGCACAGATACGCAGTATTTT | CASSDSGGTDTQYF
NA | TRBJ2-4 | NA | TRBV10-2 | TGCGCCAGCAGGGAGGGGCCGGCCAAAAACATTCAGTACTTC | CASREGPAKNIQYF
NA | TRBJ2-7 | NA | TRBV4-2 | TGTGCCAGCAGTGCCGGGTCCTACGAGCAGTACTTC | CASSAGSYEQYF
once | TRBJ2-4 | TRBD2 | TRBV3-1/TRBV3-2 | TGTGCCAGCAGCCAGTCCCTAGCGGGAGGGAAAAACATTCAGTACTTC | CASSQSLAGGKNIQYF
NA | TRBJ2-6 | NA | TRBV18 | TGTGCCAGCTCACCCTCCGTAGCGTCTGGGGCCAACGTCCTGACTTTC | CASSPSVASGANVLTF
NA | TRBJ2-1 | NA | TRBV6-5 | TGTGCCAGCAGTTACTCTTCGGAGAGGAGTGAGCAGTTCTTC | CASSYSSERSEQFF
NA | TRBJ2-7 | NA | TRBV7-3 | TGTGCCAGCAGCTTAGGAGTTTCCTACGAGCAGTACTTC | CASSLGVSYEQYF
NA | TRBJ1-5 | TRBD1 | TRBV5-6 | TGTGCCAGCAGCTTGACAGGGGGAGGTCAGCCCCAGCATTTT | CASSLTGGGQPQHF
once | TRBJ1-5 | TRBD1 | TRBV7-2 | TGTGCCAGCAGCCCGGACAGGTCCTCCCCCCAGCATTTT | CASSPDRSSPQHF
NA | TRBJ1-1 | TRBD1 | TRBV7-9 | TGTGCCAGCAGCCCATCCGGGACAGTGAACACTGAAGCTTTCTTT | CASSPSGTVNTEAFF
NA | TRBJ1-1 | TRBD1 | TRBV19 | TGTGCCAGTAGTACCCCCGGGACAGGGAAGGGGGGAGCTTTCTTT | CASSTPGTGKGGAFF
NA | TRBJ2-7 | NA | TRBV11-3 | TGTGCCAGCAGCTTTGGGACATACGAGCAGTACTTC | CASSFGTYEQYF
NA | TRBJ2-1 | NA | TRBV7-6 | TGTGCCAGCAGCTTAGAGGCTAGCTCCTACAATGAGCAGTTCTTC | CASSLEASSYNEQFF
NA | TRBJ2-4 | NA | TRBV7-2 | TGTGCCAGCAGCACCCTTGGGGGCATAGCCAAAAACATTCAGTACTTC | CASSTLGGIAKNIQYF
NA | TRBJ2-3 | TRBD2 | TRBV28 | TGTGCCAGCAGTTTTAGGACTAGCGGGCATTTCACAGATACGCAGTATTTT | CASSFRTSGHFTDTQYF
NA | TRBJ2-3 | NA | TRBV5-1 | TGCGCCAGCAGCTTGGAATCCGGGAGTGGGGATACGCAGTATTTT | CASSLESGSGDTQYF
NA | TRBJ2-5 | TRBD1 | TRBV6-5 | TGTGCCAGCTGGTCGACAGGGGGGGGCGAGACCCAGTACTTC | CASWSTGGGETQYF
NA | TRBJ1-6 | TRBD1 | TRBV13 | TGTGCCAGCAGCTTTCGGGGACAGGGGGTTTGGAATTCACCCCTCCACTTT | CASSFRGQGVWNSPLHF
NA | TRBJ2-1 | NA | TRBV15 | TGTGCCACCAGCAGAGCTAACGTGGATGAGCAGTTCTTC | CATSRANVDEQFF
NA | TRBJ2-7 | TRBD2 | TRBV28 | TGTGCCAGCAGCCCCGGGAGGCGTGGCGGCGAGCAGTACTTC | CASSPGRRGGEQYF
NA | TRBJ2-5 | TRBD2 | TRBV5-1 | TGCGCCAGCAGCTTGGCCGCGACTAGCGGGAGAGAGACCCAGTACTTC | CASSLAATSGRETQYF
NA | TRBJ2-2 | TRBD1 | TRBV28 | TGTGCCAGCAGTTTATCTAGGGACAGGCCGAACACCGGGGAGCTGTTTTTT | CASSLSRDRPNTGELFF
NA | TRBJ2-7 | NA | TRBV12-3/TRBV12-4 | TGTGCCAGCAGCACAGGGTCCTACGAGCAGTACTTC | CASSTGSYEQYF
NA | TRBJ1-3 | TRBD1 | TRBV18 | TGTGCCAGCTCACCCCAGGGACAGTTCTCTGGAAACACCATATATTTT | CASSPQGQFSGNTIYF
NA | TRBJ2-5 | NA | TRBV12-3/TRBV12-4 | TGTGCCAGCAGAGGGGGCGGGGAAGAGACCCAGTACTTC | CASRGGGEETQYF
NA | TRBJ2-7 | TRBD2 | TRBV10-2 | TGCGCCAGCAGGTCTCCCCGGGGGAGCGGGAGGGCCCGGCGGGACGAGCAGTACTTC | CASRSPRGSGRARRDEQYF
NA | TRBJ2-2 | NA | TRBV7-3 | TGTGCCAGCAGCTTACTAGCTAGTGCCGGGGAGCTGTTTTTT | CASSLLASAGELFF
NA | TRBJ2-1 | TRBD2 | TRBV24-1 | TGTGCCACCAGTGACTCCCCAATAGCGGGAGTTTACAATGAGCAGTTCTTC | CATSDSPIAGVYNEQFF
NA | TRBJ2-1 | TRBD2 | TRBV3-1/TRBV3-2 | TGTGCCAGCAGCCAAGATCCGAGTAGCGGGCAACGGATCTTC | CASSQDPSSGQRIF
NA | TRBJ2-1 | NA | TRBV27 | TGTGCCAGCAGCCCTTCGGGCAATGAGCAGTTCTTC | CASSPSGNEQFF
NA | TRBJ2-3 | TRBD2 | TRBV6-2/TRBV6-3 | TGTGCCAGCAGTTATCTAGCGGCTAGCACAGATACGCAGTATTTT | CASSYLAASTDTQYF
NA | TRBJ2-1 | TRBD2 | TRBV9 | TGTGCCAGCAGCGTTACTAGCGGGAGTTCCTACAATGAGCAGTTCTTC | CASSVTSGSSYNEQFF
NA | TRBJ2-7 | TRBD2 | TRBV6-5 | TGTGCCAGCAGCCTCGGGACTAGCGGGCTCTACGAGCAGTACTTC | CASSLGTSGLYEQYF
few | TRBJ2-7 | TRBD2 | TRBV30 | TGTGCCTGGAGGAGGACTAGCGGCACCTACGAGCAGTACTTC | CAWRRTSGTYEQYF
NA | TRBJ2-1 | TRBD2 | TRBV3-1/TRBV3-2 | TGTGCCAGCAGCCAGTCCGGGACTAATGGTGAGCAGTTCTTC | CASSQSGTNGEQFF
NA | TRBJ2-7 | NA | TRBV15 | TGTGCCACCAGCAGTGGGGACATCTACGAGCAGTACTTC | CATSSGDIYEQYF
NA | TRBJ1-6 | NA | TRBV19 | TGTGCCAGCCTCGATAGCTCCTATAATTCACCCCTCCACTTT | CASLDSSYNSPLHF
once | TRBJ2-7 | TRBD2 | TRBV7-9 | TGTGCCAGCAGCCCAACTCCCGGGACTACCCTCACCTACGAGCAGTACTTC | CASSPTPGTTLTYEQYF
once | TRBJ2-2 | NA | TRBV7-3 | TGTGCCAGCAGCTTAAGTCGTACCGGGGAGCTGTTTTTT | CASSLSRTGELFF